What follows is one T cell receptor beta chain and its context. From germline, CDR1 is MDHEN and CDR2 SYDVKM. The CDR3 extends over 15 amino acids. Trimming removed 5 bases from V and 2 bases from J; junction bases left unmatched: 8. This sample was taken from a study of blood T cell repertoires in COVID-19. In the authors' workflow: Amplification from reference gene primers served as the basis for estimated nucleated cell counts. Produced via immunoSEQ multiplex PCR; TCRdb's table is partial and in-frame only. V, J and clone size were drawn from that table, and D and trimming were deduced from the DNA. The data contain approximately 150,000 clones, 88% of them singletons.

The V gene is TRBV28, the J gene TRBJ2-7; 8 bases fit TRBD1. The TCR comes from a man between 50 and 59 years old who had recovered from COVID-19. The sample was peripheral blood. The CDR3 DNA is TGTGCCAGCAGTATCCCCCGGACAGGGCCCTACGAGCAGTACTTC. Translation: CASSIPRTGPYEQYF.